This TCR beta chain originates from a study of blood T cell repertoires in COVID-19 (dated by TCRdb to 2019 to 2021). Study-level background: Samples covering the acute and convalescent phases of COVID-19 were provided by collaborators in the United States, Italy and Spain. The material from the prospective study consisted of cDNA or gDNA derived from T cells, B-cell-depleted T cells, or PBMCs. Deeply sampled blood TCRbeta repertoires from subjects exposed to, actively infected with, or recovered from COVID-19 were included in the dataset. A freely available public database, intended as a resource for researchers studying the immune response to SARS-CoV-2, is where the repertoires were released. Samples were obtained from the ongoing ImmuneRACE study (first 160 participants) and from 1,254 subjects provided by 6 global collaborators. Sample metadata almost always included a de-identified subject ID, COVID-19 status, age in years and sex. HLA class I and class II types, where available, came from metadata supplied by the sample provider rather than from assay-based typing.

The collaborating institutions used their own protocols to collect whole blood in K2EDTA tubes. For TCRbeta analysis, collaborators shipped samples as frozen whole blood, isolated PBMCs, or DNA extracted from either of those sample types. Study-wide conclusions, independent of this receptor: Clinical and demographic metadata were provided uncurated, with the amount varying by source and participant.

V is cut back by 6 bases and J by 1 base, with 6 bases in the junction unmatched. The CDR3 covers 16 residues, taking in both the cysteine and the phenylalanine. Only the CDR3 DNA is retained, 48 bases long and in frame from the first base. According to the germline V gene, CDR1 reads KGHSH and CDR2 reads LQKENI. TCRbeta CDR3 regions were amplified from genomic DNA using the immunoSEQ Assay, a bias-controlled multiplex PCR. Regarding the original processing steps: Nucleated cell counts per sample were estimated from amplification of reference gene primers within the assay. To quantify the absolute abundance of each unique TCRbeta CDR3 rearrangement, sequence reads were collapsed and filtered. For each sample, productive Simpson clonality was calculated as the square root of Simpson's diversity index over productive rearrangements. TCRdb took over this immuneACCESS table, retaining in-frame rearrangements with V and J assigned. Such tables are incomplete; in checked studies, under half of the missing clones stem from an unresolved V gene, and the remainder is unexplained. That table supplies the V and J calls and clone size; D and trimming were determined from the DNA. In this sample the table shows some 170,000 clones, 82% of which occur a single time. The top ten clonotypes cover 8.4% of the sample.

Comment on this clone: Its antigen is still unknown. Per-base quality was not reported, and no clone a single base away is much larger than it.

This receptor chain uses TRBV18 and TRBJ2-1, and 10 bases in between align with TRBD2. The TCR sequence derives from a woman in her 70s with acute or convalescent COVID-19. Material for sequencing was peripheral blood. The CDR3 protein is CASSYGLAVSYNEQFF. The DNA sequence is TGTGCCAGCTCTTACGGACTAGCGGTTTCCTACAATGAGCAGTTCTTC.